The 16 T cell receptor beta chains in this list originate from one sample, sequenced in a study of T cell responses to AZD1222 COVID-19 vaccine. Clones were read by immunoSEQ multiplex PCR, and TCRdb kept only the in-frame ones, dropping some. The table lists more than 100,000 clones, about nine tenths of them singletons. The source was peripheral blood, collected on day 0 of AZD1222 vaccination. These receptors were collected from an adult in good health.

The chain couples TRBV3-1 (or the pseudogene TRBV3-2) to TRBJ1-1; 8 bases map to TRBD1. The CDR3 has 15 amino acids. Germline V lookup: CDR1 LGHDT, CDR2 YNNKEL (reference sequence). V shed 4 bases and J 3 bases; nucleotides not matched to a gene: 7. CDR3 in amino acids: CASSPRTGSDTEAFF. In DNA, the CDR3 is TGTGCCAGCAGCCCCCGGACAGGGAGTGACACTGAAGCTTTCTTT.

This clone has only one observation. The CDR3 DNA reads TGCGCCAGCAGCCAAGACTCCGAAAGGGACTTCCTCCTCGCCGAGCAGTACTTC. Translating gives CASSQDSERDFLLAEQYF. The chain has TRBV4-1 and TRBJ2-7; the D gene is possibly TRBD2 (6 bases). Germline loops: CDR1 MGHRA, CDR2 YSYEKL. The V gene lost 0 bases and the J gene lost 6 bases, with 24 bases spanning the gap. The CDR3 contains 18 residues.

V usage is TRBV6-1 and J usage is TRBJ2-1; 11 bases map to TRBD2. CDR1 and CDR2 from the germline V gene are MNHNS and SASEGT. The CDR3 extends over 17 amino acids. The J segment lost 7 bases and the V segment lost 2 bases, leaving 10 bases of the junction unmatched. The CDR3 is CASSETLTSGGGNEQFF. CDR3 coding DNA: TGTGCCAGCAGTGAAACTCTTACTAGCGGGGGTGGGAATGAGCAGTTCTTC.

The chain has TRBV7-9 and TRBJ2-1; D ambiguous. V shed 4 bases and J shed 8 bases, with 12 bases lying between them. CDR1 and CDR2 from the germline V gene are SEHNR and FQNEAQ (reference sequence). This CDR3 comprises 13 residues. CDR3 residues: CASSSPAADEQFF. CDR3 sequence (DNA): TGTGCCAGCAGCTCCCCCGCGGCCGATGAGCAGTTCTTC. Full variable domain (remainder filled in from reference TRBV7-9 and TRBJ2-1): DTGVSQNPRHKITKRGQNVTFRCDPISEHNRLYWYRQTLGQGPEFLTYFQNEAQLEKSRLLSDRFSAERPKGSFSTLEIQRTEQGDSAMYLCASSSPAADEQFFGPGTRLTVL.

The chain combines TRBV13 with TRBJ1-3, with D hard to call. Trimming removed 5 bases from V and 2 bases from J, with 7 bases in between. Germline CDR1 reads PRHDT; CDR2 reads FYEKMQ (reference sequence). This CDR3 is 13 amino acids long. CDR3 sequence reads: CASSLGAGNTIYF. The CDR3 DNA sequence: TGTGCCAGCAGCCTCGGGGCTGGAAACACCATATATTTT.

The chain joins TRBV6-4 to TRBJ2-3, with D tentatively TRBD2 (6 bases). The CDR3 is 15 amino acids. V shed 0 bases and J shed 2 bases, with 9 bases lying between them. Germline CDR1 MRHNA, CDR2 SNTAGT. CDR3 sequence reads: CASSDSAGSTDTQYF. In nucleotides, the CDR3 is TGTGCCAGCAGTGACTCTGCGGGATCCACAGATACGCAGTATTTT.

The rearrangement links TRBV5-1 to TRBJ2-5; the D gene is possibly TRBD2 (5 bases). The V end was cut by 4 bases, the J end by 5 bases, with 18 bases between. From germline, CDR1 is SGHRS and CDR2 YFSETQ. The CDR3 contains 15 residues. The chain's CDR3 is CASSPGSVSRETQYF. For the CDR3, the DNA is TGCGCCAGCAGCCCGGGGTCTGTTTCCAGGGAGACCCAGTACTTC.

V and J are TRBV6-2 or TRBV6-3 and TRBJ1-2; TRBD1 might be the D (6 bases). There are 14 residues in the CDR3. Trimming shortened V by 5 bases and J by 4 bases, and 14 bases separated the two germline ends. From germline, CDR1 is MNHEY and CDR2 SVGEGT. The DNA of the CDR3 is TGTGCCAGCAGTCGGACAGCCAGATCCTATGGCTACACCTTC. This gives the protein CASSRTARSYGYTF.

V usage is TRBV2 and J usage is TRBJ1-4, with D possibly TRBD1 on 6 matching bases. V lost 7 bases and J lost 5, with 14 bases in between. The CDR3 runs 14 residues. Germline V gene sequence: CDR1 SNHLY, CDR2 FYNNEI. CDR3 amino acids: CASMGGALNEKLFF. The CDR3 DNA reads as TGTGCCAGCATGGGGGGGGCGTTAAATGAAAAACTGTTTTTT.

CDR3 sequence (DNA): TGTGCCAGCAGCTTGCGGCTAGCGGGGGGGCTACTCACCGGGGAGCTGTTTTTT. This codes for CASSLRLAGGLLTGELFF. The chain recombines TRBV5-6 with TRBJ2-2; 12 nucleotides match TRBD2. This CDR3 has 18 amino acids. From germline, CDR1 is SGHDT and CDR2 YYEEEE. The ends lost 1 base at V and 4 bases at J; junction bases unmatched: 8. Full variable domain (outside the CDR3, taken from reference TRBV5-6 and TRBJ2-2): DAGVTQSPTHLIKTRGQQVTLRCSPKSGHDTVSWYQQALGQGPQFIFQYYEEEERQRGNFPDRFSGHQFPNYSSELNVNALLLGDSALYLCASSLRLAGGLLTGELFFGEGSRLTVL.

In DNA, the CDR3 is TGTGCCAGTGGTGTCTCCGGGGAGACCCAGTACTTC. Translating gives CASGVSGETQYF. The chain links TRBV19 to TRBJ2-5, with D unclear. V was cut by 8 bases and J by 5 bases, with 12 bases left in between. The CDR3 is 12 residues long. Per the germline V gene, CDR1 is LNHDA and CDR2 is SQIVND (reference sequence).

This chain joins TRBV12-3 or TRBV12-4 and TRBJ2-5; no firm D call. The CDR3 covers 12 residues. The germline V and J ends were trimmed by 4 bases and 5 bases, with 8 bases remaining between them. CDR3 bases: TGTGCCAGCAGTTCACCGGCCGAGACCCAGTACTTC. This codes for CASSSPAETQYF.

A few counts support this clone. This rearrangement joins TRBV19 to TRBJ1-5; 7 nucleotides line up with TRBD1. After removal of 7 bases from V and 0 bases from J, the junction contained 18 bases not matched to a gene. Germline V gene lookup returns CDR1 LNHDA and CDR2 SQIVND (reference sequence). This CDR3 contains 19 residues. The CDR3 protein is CASKPTGNLRHDSNQPQHF. For the CDR3, the DNA is TGTGCCAGTAAACCGACAGGGAATCTCCGGCATGATAGCAATCAGCCCCAGCATTTT.

V is TRBV7-8 and J is TRBJ1-4; D call uncertain. Per germline, CDR1 SGHVS and CDR2 FQNEAQ. The CDR3 has 17 amino acids. The V gene lost 6 bases and the J gene lost 0 bases, with 17 bases spanning the gap. The CDR3 bases are TGTGCCAGCAGGGCTTTTGGCCGGGGTGCAACTAATGAAAAACTGTTTTTT. Protein product: CASRAFGRGATNEKLFF.

The J gene is TRBJ1-6, the V gene TRBV6-5, with D hard to call. The germline V and J ends were trimmed by 4 bases and 7 bases, with 11 bases remaining between them. CDR1 is MNHEY and CDR2 is SVGAGI in the germline V gene. The CDR3 loop spans 14 amino acids. The CDR3 is CASSSREWNSPLHF. The CDR3 nucleotides read TGTGCCAGCAGTTCCCGGGAGTGGAATTCACCCCTCCACTTT.

This chain joins TRBV5-1 and TRBJ2-3; 9 nucleotides align to TRBD2. Germline V CDR1 and CDR2: SGHRS, YFSETQ. The V segment lost 0 bases and the J segment 6 bases; nucleotides outside the gene matches: 11. The CDR3 totals 17 residues. The CDR3 sequence: CASSLVPASGVPDTQYF. In DNA, the CDR3 is TGCGCCAGCAGCTTGGTCCCTGCTAGCGGGGTGCCGGATACGCAGTATTTT.